The clone carrying this TCR beta chain showed up just a few times. Its antigen is unidentified. TCRdb recomputed calls from the 5' RACE reads with MiXCR, one row per CDR3 protein. Of about 490,000 distinct CDR3 sequences detected, approximately 16% appear once; the ten largest clones hold about 0.47%. This sample was included in a study of identical twins. General study points: Conclusions leaned on cross-sectional statistical analysis and did not track the same donors over time. Model-predicted out-of-frame TCR alpha sharing fell below observed values in monozygotic twins. Out-of-frame beta sequences exhibited a weaker degree of excess twin sharing. Excess low generation probability was seen in twin-shared out-of-frame alpha sequences.

Germline assignment: CDR1 DFQATT and CDR2 SNEGSKA (reference sequence). CDR3 length equals 12 residues. The sample was also linked to a second study, of yellow fever vaccine responses in identical twins.

The source material was CD4+ T cells sorted from blood. The rearrangement links TRBV20-1 to TRBJ1-2; 7 nucleotides match TRBD1. The source of this sequence is a young woman in good health. The CDR3 DNA is TGCACCCCTACCGACAGGGACTATGGCTACACCTTC. It yields the protein CTPTDRDYGYTF.